The T cell receptor (beta chain) under discussion was sequenced for a study of PD-1 blockade in classical Hodgkin lymphoma. As for time point: cycle 4 day 1 (C4D1), after five to seven weeks of nivolumab. Every single patient, without exception, relapsed after autologous stem cell transplantation, and brentuximab vedotin exposure varied. The count of this clone is one. Libraries were prepared by immunoSEQ multiplex PCR; TCRdb keeps only in-frame clonotypes and omits some of them. The sample has fewer than 100,000 clones; around 93% are singletons. The receptor comes from a human donor with classical Hodgkin lymphoma. This specimen was peripheral blood mononuclear cells (PBMCs), taken before the fourth cycle of nivolumab.

CDR3 nucleotide sequence: TGTGCCAGCAGTCCCACGGGACAGGGAGTTCTCCACTATGGCTACACCTTC. It translates to CASSPTGQGVLHYGYTF. This chain connects TRBV28 to TRBJ1-2, with 9 nucleotides matching TRBD1. This CDR3 has 17 residues. J gave up 3 bases and V 5 bases, and 13 bases lay outside the gene matches. The germline V gene has CDR1 MDHEN and CDR2 SYDVKM.